Below are 10 T cell receptor beta chains sequenced from a single sample in a study of human T cells and chemical hapten exposure. TCRdb reprocessed the RACE reads via MiXCR and lists one record per CDR3 protein. This table holds about 51,000 distinct CDR3 sequences, 9.4% found once. Time point in this sample: pre-sensitization, week 0. The treatment here: therapeutic diphenylcyclopropenone sensitization with weekly scalp DPC. The specimen comprised whole blood, sampled in connection with sensitization to the hapten diphenylcyclopropenone (DPC). The source is a woman aged 40 to 55 with alopecia areata. Some clones in this sample may be carry-over from other donors' samples.

The chain joins TRBV10-3 to TRBJ2-7; tentative D call: TRBD2 (5 bases). There are 11 residues in the CDR3. The germline V gene encodes CDR1 ENHRY and CDR2 SYGVKD. Between the trimmed V and J ends, which lost 8 bases and 1 base, there was a span of 6 bases. The CDR3 nucleotides are TGTGCCATCCGGGAATCCTACGAGCAGTACTTC. Translating it yields CAIRESYEQYF.

This clonotype was seen many times. The V and J genes are TRBV6-4 and TRBJ2-3; D is undetermined. The CDR3 has 15 amino acids. CDR1 MRHNA and CDR2 SNTAGT come from the germline V gene. V lost 4 bases and J 2 bases, leaving 13 bases between the germline ends. CDR3 protein: CASSGALTFTDTQYF. The DNA of the CDR3 is TGTGCCAGCAGTGGAGCCCTGACCTTCACAGATACGCAGTATTTT.

The J gene is TRBJ1-1, the V gene TRBV14; 7 nucleotides align to TRBD1. V was pared by 0 bases and J by 0 bases, with 10 bases of the junction left unmatched. This CDR3 comprises 18 residues. Germline assignment: CDR1 SGHDN and CDR2 FVKESK. This CDR3 is CASSQDLDGTAMNTEAFF. CDR3 sequence (DNA): TGTGCCAGCAGCCAAGATTTAGACGGGACAGCCATGAACACTGAAGCTTTCTTT.

This clonotype was seen more than once but under ten times. The chain recombines TRBV6-1 with TRBJ2-2, with D maybe TRBD2 (6 bases). This CDR3 is built from 16 residues. Trimming cost V 9 bases and J 0 bases, with 17 bases left between them. Per the germline V gene, CDR1 is MNHNS and CDR2 is SASEGT. Here the CDR3 reads CASYIRDSSNTGELFF. For the CDR3, the DNA is TGTGCCAGTTATATACGGGACTCTTCGAACACCGGGGAGCTGTTTTTT.

The V and J genes are TRBV12-3 or TRBV12-4 and TRBJ1-2; D unresolved. V was shortened by 0 bases and J by 4 bases, with 12 bases between the two germline ends. The CDR3 covers 15 residues. Here the CDR3 DNA reads TGTGCCAGCAGTTTAGCGCTAGGGTCATCCTATGGCTACACCTTC. Protein sequence: CASSLALGSSYGYTF.

V and J are TRBV6-6 and TRBJ1-1; D gene ambiguous. There are 13 residues in the CDR3. V dropped 5 bases and J dropped 5 bases, with 12 bases sitting between them. The germline gives CDR1 MNHNY, CDR2 SVGAGI (reference sequence). In DNA form, the CDR3 reads TGTGCCAGCAGTCCGACAAGTGGGACTGAAGCTTTCTTT. Amino acid sequence: CASSPTSGTEAFF.

There are many counts of this clonotype. This rearrangement joins TRBV10-3 to TRBJ2-3; D might be TRBD1 or TRBD2, each matching 5 bases. Germline V gene lookup returns CDR1 ENHRY and CDR2 SYGVKD. Trimming removed 5 bases from V and 2 bases from J, with 14 bases in between. The CDR3 consists of 15 residues. Here the CDR3 reads CAISKIGTDTDTQYF. The CDR3 nucleotides read TGTGCCATCAGTAAGATCGGGACGGACACAGATACGCAGTATTTT.

This clonotype has at least ten counts. The chain recombines TRBV4-2 with TRBJ2-5, with TRBD2 identical over 7 bases. With 5 bases clipped from V and 4 bases from J, the junction kept 7 bases outside the gene matches. CDR3 length equals 14 residues. The V gene's germline CDR1 is LGHNA and CDR2 YNFKEQ. CDR3: CASSTRTRAETQYF. The DNA for the CDR3 is TGTGCCAGCAGCACTCGGACTAGGGCAGAGACCCAGTACTTC.

At least ten counts were recorded for this clonotype. This rearrangement joins TRBV6-2 or TRBV6-3 to TRBJ2-7; 9 bases align to TRBD1. CDR3 size: 15 residues. Looked up from germline, CDR1 is MNHEY and CDR2 is SVGEGT. The trim removed 10 bases at V and 2 bases at J, leaving 12 bases unmatched. This chain's CDR3 is CAIMRWTGDTYEQYF. Written as DNA, the CDR3 is TGTGCCATAATGCGGTGGACAGGGGACACCTACGAGCAGTACTTC.

The rearrangement links TRBV5-1 to TRBJ2-3, with D possibly matching TRBD2 (6 bases). Germline values: CDR1 SGHRS, CDR2 YFSETQ. The CDR3 runs 14 residues. V lost 0 bases to trimming and J lost 7 bases, with 12 bases between them. The CDR3 DNA is TGCGCCAGCAGCTTGGGGACTACACCTTATACGCAGTATTTT. Translating it yields CASSLGTTPYTQYF.